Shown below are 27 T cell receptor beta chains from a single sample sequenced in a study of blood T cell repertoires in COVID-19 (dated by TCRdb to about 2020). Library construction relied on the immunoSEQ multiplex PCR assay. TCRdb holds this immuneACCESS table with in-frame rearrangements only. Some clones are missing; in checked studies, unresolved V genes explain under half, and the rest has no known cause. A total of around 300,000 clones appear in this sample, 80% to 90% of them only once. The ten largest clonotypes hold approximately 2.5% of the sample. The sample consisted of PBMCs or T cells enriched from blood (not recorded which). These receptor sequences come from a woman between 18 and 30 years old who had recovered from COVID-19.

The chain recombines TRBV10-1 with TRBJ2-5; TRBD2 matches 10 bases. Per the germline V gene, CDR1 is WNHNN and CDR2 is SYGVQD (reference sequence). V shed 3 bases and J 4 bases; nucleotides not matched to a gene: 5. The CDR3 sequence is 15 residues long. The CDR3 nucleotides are TGCGCCAGCAGTGAAAAGCGGGGGGGATTAGAGACCCAGTACTTC. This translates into CASSEKRGGLETQYF.

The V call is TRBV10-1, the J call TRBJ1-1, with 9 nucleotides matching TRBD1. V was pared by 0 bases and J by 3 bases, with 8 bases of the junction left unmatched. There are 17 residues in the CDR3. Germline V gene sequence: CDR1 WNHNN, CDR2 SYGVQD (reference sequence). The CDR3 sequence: CASSESRDREGDTEAFF. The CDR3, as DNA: TGCGCCAGCAGTGAGTCGCGGGACAGGGAGGGCGACACTGAAGCTTTCTTT.

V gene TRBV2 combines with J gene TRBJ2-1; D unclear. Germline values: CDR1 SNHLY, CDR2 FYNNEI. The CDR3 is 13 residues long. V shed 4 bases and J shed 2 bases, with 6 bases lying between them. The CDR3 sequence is CASSVTPYNEQFF. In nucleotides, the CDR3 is TGTGCCAGCAGTGTGACACCCTACAATGAGCAGTTCTTC.

The CDR3 spells CASSLAVNTGELFF. As DNA, the CDR3 is TGTGCCAGCAGCTTAGCTGTGAACACCGGGGAGCTGTTTTTT. J is TRBJ2-2 and V is TRBV11-3, with D unresolved. Germline CDR1 and CDR2: SGHNT and YENEEA. The CDR3 extends over 14 amino acids. The V and J ends lost 1 base and 1 base respectively, with 4 bases between them.

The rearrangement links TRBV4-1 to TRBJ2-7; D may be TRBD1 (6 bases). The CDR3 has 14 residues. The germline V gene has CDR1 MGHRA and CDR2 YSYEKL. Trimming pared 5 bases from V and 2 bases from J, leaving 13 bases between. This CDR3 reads CASSARDKAYEQYF. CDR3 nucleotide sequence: TGCGCCAGCAGCGCCCGGGACAAAGCCTACGAGCAGTACTTC.

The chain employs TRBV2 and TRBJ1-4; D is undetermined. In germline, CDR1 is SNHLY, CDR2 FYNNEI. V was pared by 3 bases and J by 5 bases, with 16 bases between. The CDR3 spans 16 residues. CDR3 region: CASSDDTDQTNEKLFF. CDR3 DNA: TGTGCCAGCAGTGACGATACAGATCAAACAAATGAAAAACTGTTTTTT.

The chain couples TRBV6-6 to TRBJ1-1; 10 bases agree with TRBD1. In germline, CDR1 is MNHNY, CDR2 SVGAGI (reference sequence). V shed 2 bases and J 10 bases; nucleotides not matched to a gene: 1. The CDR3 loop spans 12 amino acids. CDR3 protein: CASSYDRGLAFF. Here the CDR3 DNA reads TGTGCCAGCAGTTACGACAGGGGGCTAGCTTTCTTT.

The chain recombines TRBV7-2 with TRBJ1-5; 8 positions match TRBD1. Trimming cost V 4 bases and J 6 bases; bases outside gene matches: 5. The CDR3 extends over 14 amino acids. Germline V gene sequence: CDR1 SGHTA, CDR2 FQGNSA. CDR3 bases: TGTGCCAGCAGCTACGACAGGGGCGGTCAGCCCCAGCATTTT. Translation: CASSYDRGGQPQHF.

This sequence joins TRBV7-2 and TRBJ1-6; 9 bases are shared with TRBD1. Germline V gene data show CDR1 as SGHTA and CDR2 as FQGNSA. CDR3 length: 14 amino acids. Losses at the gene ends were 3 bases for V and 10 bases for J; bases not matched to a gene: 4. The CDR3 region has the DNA TGTGCCAGCAGCTTGGACAGGGGTGGATCACCCCTCCACTTT. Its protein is CASSLDRGGSPLHF.

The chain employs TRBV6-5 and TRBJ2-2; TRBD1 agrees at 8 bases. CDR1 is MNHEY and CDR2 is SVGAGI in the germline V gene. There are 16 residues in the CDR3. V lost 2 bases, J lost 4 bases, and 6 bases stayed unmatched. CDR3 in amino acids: CASSYTDRAPTGELFF. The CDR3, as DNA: TGTGCCAGCAGTTACACGGACAGGGCGCCCACCGGGGAGCTGTTTTTT.

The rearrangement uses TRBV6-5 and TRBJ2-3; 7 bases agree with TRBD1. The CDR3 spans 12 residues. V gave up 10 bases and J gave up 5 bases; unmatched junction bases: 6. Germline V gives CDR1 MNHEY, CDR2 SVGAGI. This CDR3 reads CATGQDGDTQYF. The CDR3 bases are TGTGCCACCGGACAGGATGGAGATACGCAGTATTTT.

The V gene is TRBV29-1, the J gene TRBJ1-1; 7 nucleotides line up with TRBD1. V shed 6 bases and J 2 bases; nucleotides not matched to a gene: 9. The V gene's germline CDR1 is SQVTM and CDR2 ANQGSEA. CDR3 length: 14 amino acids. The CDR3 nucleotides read TGCAGCGTAGTGAAGACAGGGACAAACACTGAAGCTTTCTTT. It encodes CSVVKTGTNTEAFF.

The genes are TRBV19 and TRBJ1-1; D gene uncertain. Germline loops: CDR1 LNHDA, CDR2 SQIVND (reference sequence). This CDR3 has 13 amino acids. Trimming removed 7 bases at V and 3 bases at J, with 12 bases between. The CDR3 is CASIPQVHTEAFF. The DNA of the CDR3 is TGTGCCAGTATTCCTCAGGTACACACTGAAGCTTTCTTT.

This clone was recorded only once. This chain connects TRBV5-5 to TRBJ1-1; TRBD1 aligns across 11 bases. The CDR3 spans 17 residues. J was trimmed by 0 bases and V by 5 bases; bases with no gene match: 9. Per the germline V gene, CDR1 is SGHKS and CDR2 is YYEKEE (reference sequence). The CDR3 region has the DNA TGTGCCAGCAGTTTTACCGGGACAGGGGGTCTGAACACTGAAGCTTTCTTT. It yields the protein CASSFTGTGGLNTEAFF.

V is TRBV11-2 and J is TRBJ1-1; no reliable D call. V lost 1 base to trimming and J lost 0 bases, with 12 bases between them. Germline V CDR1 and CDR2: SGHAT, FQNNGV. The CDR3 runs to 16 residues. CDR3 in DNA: TGTGCCAGCAGCTTAGTGCCAGGCATGGTGAACACTGAAGCTTTCTTT. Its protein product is CASSLVPGMVNTEAFF.

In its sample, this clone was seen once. The CDR3 region has the DNA TGTGCCAGCAGCCAAGTCACGGGGGGATCTTCCTACGAGCAGTACTTC. It translates to CASSQVTGGSSYEQYF. The J gene is TRBJ2-7, the V gene TRBV3-1 (or the pseudogene TRBV3-2), with 7 bases matching TRBD2. Germline V gene data show CDR1 as LGHDT and CDR2 as YNNKEL (reference sequence). V lost 1 base to trimming and J lost 1 base; unmatched junction nucleotides: 7. The CDR3 totals 16 residues.

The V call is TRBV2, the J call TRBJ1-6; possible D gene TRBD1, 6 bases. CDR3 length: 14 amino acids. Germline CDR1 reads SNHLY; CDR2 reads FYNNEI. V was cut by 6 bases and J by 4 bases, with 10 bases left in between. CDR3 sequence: CASREDRYNSPLHF. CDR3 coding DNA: TGTGCCAGCAGGGAGGACAGATATAATTCACCCCTCCACTTT.

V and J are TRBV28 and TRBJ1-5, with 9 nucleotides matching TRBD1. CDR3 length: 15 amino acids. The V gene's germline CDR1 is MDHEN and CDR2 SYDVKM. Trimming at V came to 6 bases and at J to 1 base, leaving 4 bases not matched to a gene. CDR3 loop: CASRPDRGSNQPQHF. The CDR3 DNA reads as TGTGCCAGCAGACCCGACAGGGGGAGCAATCAGCCCCAGCATTTT.

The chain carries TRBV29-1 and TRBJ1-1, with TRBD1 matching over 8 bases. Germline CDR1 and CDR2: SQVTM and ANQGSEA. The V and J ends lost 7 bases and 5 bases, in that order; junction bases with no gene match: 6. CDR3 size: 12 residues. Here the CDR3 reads CSAFDRGTEAFF. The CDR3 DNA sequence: TGCAGCGCGTTCGACAGGGGAACTGAAGCTTTCTTT.

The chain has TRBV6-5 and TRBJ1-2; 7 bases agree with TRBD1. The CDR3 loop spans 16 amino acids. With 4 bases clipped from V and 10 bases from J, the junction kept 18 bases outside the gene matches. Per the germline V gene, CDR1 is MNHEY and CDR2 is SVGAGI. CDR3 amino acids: CASSLYLGTDLLSYTF. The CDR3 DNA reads TGTGCCAGCAGTTTGTACTTGGGGACAGATCTACTTTCCTACACCTTC.

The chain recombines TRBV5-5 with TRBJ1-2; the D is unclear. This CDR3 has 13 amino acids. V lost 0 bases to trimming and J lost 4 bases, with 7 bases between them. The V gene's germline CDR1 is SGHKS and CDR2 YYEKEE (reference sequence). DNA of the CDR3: TGTGCCAGCAGCTTGGAGGCGGTCTATGGCTACACCTTC. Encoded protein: CASSLEAVYGYTF.

The CDR3 loop is CSANGGGEQYF. The DNA of the CDR3 is TGCAGTGCTAACGGGGGGGGCGAGCAGTACTTC. The rearrangement links TRBV20-1 to TRBJ2-7; 8 bases line up with TRBD2. Germline lookup yields CDR1 DFQATT and CDR2 SNEGSKA (reference sequence). This CDR3 contains 11 residues. The junction had 2 bases not matched to a gene; V was cut back by 4 bases and J by 6 bases.

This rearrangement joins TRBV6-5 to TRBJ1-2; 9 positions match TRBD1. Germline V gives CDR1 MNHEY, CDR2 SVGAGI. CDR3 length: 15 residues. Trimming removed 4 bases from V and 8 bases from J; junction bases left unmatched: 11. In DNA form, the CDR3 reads TGTGCCAGCAGTTCCCACCGACAGGGGGTTGTGGGCTACACCTTC. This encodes CASSSHRQGVVGYTF.

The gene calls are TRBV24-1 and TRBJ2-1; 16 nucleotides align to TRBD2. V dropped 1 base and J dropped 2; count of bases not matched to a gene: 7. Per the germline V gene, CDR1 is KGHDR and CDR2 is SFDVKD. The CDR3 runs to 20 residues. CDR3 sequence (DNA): TGTGCCACCAGTGATTTTCCCGGGACTAGCGGGGGGGCCGCCTACAATGAGCAGTTCTTC. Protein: CATSDFPGTSGGAAYNEQFF.

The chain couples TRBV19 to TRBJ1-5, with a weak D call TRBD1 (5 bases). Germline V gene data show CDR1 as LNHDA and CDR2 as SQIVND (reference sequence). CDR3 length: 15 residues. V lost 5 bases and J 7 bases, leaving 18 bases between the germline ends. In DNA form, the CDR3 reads TGTGCCAGTAGTTACGAGGGGCGGGGTGACCAGCCCCAGCATTTT. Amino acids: CASSYEGRGDQPQHF.

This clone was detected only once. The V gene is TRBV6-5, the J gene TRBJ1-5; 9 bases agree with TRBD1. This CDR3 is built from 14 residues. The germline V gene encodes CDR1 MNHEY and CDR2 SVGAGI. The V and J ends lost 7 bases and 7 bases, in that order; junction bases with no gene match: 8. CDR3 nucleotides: TGTGCCAGCACTAGGACAGGGGAGGGGCAGCCCCAGCATTTT. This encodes CASTRTGEGQPQHF.

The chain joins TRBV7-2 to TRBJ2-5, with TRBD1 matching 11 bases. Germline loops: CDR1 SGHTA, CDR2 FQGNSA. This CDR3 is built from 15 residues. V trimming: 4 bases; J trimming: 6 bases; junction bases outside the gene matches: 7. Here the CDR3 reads CASSWDRGAVKTQYF. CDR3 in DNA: TGTGCCAGCAGCTGGGACAGGGGGGCTGTGAAGACCCAGTACTTC. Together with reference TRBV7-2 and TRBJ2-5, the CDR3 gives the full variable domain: GAGVSQSPSNKVTEKGKDVELRCDPISGHTALYWYRQSLGQGLEFLIYFQGNSAPDKSGLPSDRFSAERTGGSVSTLTIQRTQQEDSAVYLCASSWDRGAVKTQYFGPGTRLLVL.